This T cell receptor beta chain is from a study of OX40 agonist ivuxolimab in advanced cancers. Study-wide context: Patients got intravenous ivuxolimab at 0.01 to 10 mg/kg every 2 weeks. The diagnoses of dose-escalation patients were hepatocellular carcinoma, melanoma, renal cell or head and neck cancer. Study-level findings and limits: Expanded clones belonging to CD8+ T cells outnumbered, on average, those of CD4+.

TCRdb's copy holds only in-frame clones and misses some; the assay was immunoSEQ multiplex PCR. The sample has 25,000 to 40,000 clones, roughly four fifths seen once. Blood draws occurred at baseline, cycle 4 day 1, and cycle 7 day 1. Details on this clone: Its antigen is still unknown.

Sequencing was performed on CD4+ or CD8+ T cells sorted from blood, taken in a trial of the OX40 agonist ivuxolimab. The source of this sequence is an adult with an advanced solid tumor such as melanoma, head and neck, liver or kidney cancer.

The DNA for the CDR3 is TGCGCCAGCAGCTTGGGGACAGTAGCCAATTCACCCCTCCACTTT. It specifies CASSLGTVANSPLHF. The rearrangement joins TRBV5-1 to TRBJ1-6, with D tentatively TRBD1 (6 bases). The CDR3 totals 15 residues. Germline V gene lookup returns CDR1 SGHRS and CDR2 YFSETQ. With 0 bases removed from V and 7 bases from J, the gap between germline ends came to 11 bases. The full variable domain, with the rest looked up from reference TRBV5-1 and TRBJ1-6, is KAGVTQTPRYLIKTRGQQVTLSCSPISGHRSVSWYQQTPGQGLQFLFEYFSETQRNKGNFPGRFSGRQFSNSRSEMNVSTLELGDSALYLCASSLGTVANSPLHFGNGTRLTVT.